A single sample gave rise to the 19 T cell receptor beta chains below, sequenced in a study of beta chain features in type 1 diabetes. Of the isolated RNA, all was reverse transcribed, and so the sequenced material was expressed TCRB transcripts. Here immunoSEQ multiplex PCR was the method, and the copy in TCRdb shows in-frame clones only, minus some. This sample has under 450,000 clones, with about 14% found just once. The specimen was naive CD4+ T cells from blood. Receptors were obtained from a man younger than 40 in good health.

The gene calls are TRBV5-4 and TRBJ2-5; TRBD1 is a possible D gene (6 bases). V lost 5 bases and J 3 bases, leaving 17 bases between the germline ends. The CDR3 loop spans 15 amino acids. Germline CDR1 is SGHNT and CDR2 is YYREEE (reference sequence). CDR3 DNA: TGTGCCAGCAGACCTAAGGACAGAAAGAAAGAGACCCAGTACTTC. Amino acids: CASRPKDRKKETQYF. Complete variable domain (other parts from reference TRBV5-4 and TRBJ2-5): ETGVTQSPTHLIKTRGQQVTLRCSSQSGHNTVSWYQQALGQGPQFIFQYYREEENGRGNFPPRFSGLQFPNYSSELNVNALELDDSALYLCASRPKDRKKETQYFGPGTRLLVL.

As to this clone: Additional DNA sequences in this sample encode the identical CDR3. The genes are TRBV13 and TRBJ1-2; D is undetermined. The V and J ends lost 2 bases and 0 bases respectively, with 1 base between them. The germline V gene has CDR1 PRHDT and CDR2 FYEKMQ (reference sequence). The CDR3 length is 12 residues. The chain's CDR3 is CASSLTNYGYTF. In nucleotides, the CDR3 is TGTGCCAGCAGCTTAACTAACTATGGCTACACCTTC.

Only a few counts were recorded for this clone. This chain joins TRBV4-3 and TRBJ1-5; D not resolved. Trimming removed 0 bases from V and 3 bases from J, with 6 bases in between. The germline CDR1 and CDR2 sequences are LGHNA and YSLEER. The CDR3 is made up of 14 amino acids. The CDR3 region has the DNA TGCGCCAGCAGCCAAGATCGGCTCAATCAGCCCCAGCATTTT. The encoded protein is CASSQDRLNQPQHF.

This clone has just a few counts. The chain employs TRBV6-1 and TRBJ2-1; TRBD1 or TRBD2 may be the D gene (5 bases each). The CDR3 totals 16 residues. The germline V gene has CDR1 MNHNS and CDR2 SASEGT. Trimming shortened V by 3 bases and J by 6 bases, and 18 bases separated the two germline ends. The CDR3 protein is CASSDPGTNLSNEQFF. CDR3 nucleotide sequence: TGTGCCAGCAGTGATCCCGGGACCAACCTTTCCAATGAGCAGTTCTTC.

The chain has TRBV19 and TRBJ2-4; 7 bases line up with TRBD2. CDR1 is LNHDA, CDR2 SQIVND, per germline (reference sequence). This CDR3 contains 18 residues. Trimming at V came to 4 bases and at J to 3 bases, leaving 15 bases not matched to a gene. The CDR3 DNA reads as TGTGCCAGTAGTAACGCCCCGGGGGGAGCCCTCGGCAAAAACATTCAGTACTTC. Translated, it gives CASSNAPGGALGKNIQYF.

The chain has TRBV9 and TRBJ2-3; D not resolved. The CDR3 totals 17 residues. The V gene lost 4 bases and the J gene lost 4 bases, with 22 bases spanning the gap. Per germline, CDR1 SGDLS and CDR2 YYNGEE. DNA for the CDR3: TGTGCCAGCAGCCCAAGGGCTCTGTCTCGTGGGGCAGATACGCAGTATTTT. It specifies CASSPRALSRGADTQYF.

Only a few counts were recorded for this clone. The chain is built from TRBV19 and TRBJ2-5, with D possibly TRBD2 on 5 matching bases. Germline CDR1 reads LNHDA; CDR2 reads SQIVND (reference sequence). V was clipped by 6 bases and J by 0 bases, with 14 bases between them. The CDR3 loop spans 15 amino acids. The CDR3 sequence is CASSLDFLYQETQYF. Written as DNA, the CDR3 is TGTGCCAGTAGCCTGGACTTTTTGTACCAAGAGACCCAGTACTTC.

The V call is TRBV6-6, the J call TRBJ1-2; possibly TRBD1 for D (5 bases). The V end lost 6 bases, the J end lost 1 base, and 6 bases lay between the germline ends. Per germline, CDR1 MNHNY and CDR2 SVGAGI (reference sequence). This CDR3 region has 12 residues. The CDR3 DNA is TGTGCCAGCAGACAGGATAACTATGGCTACACCTTC. Encoded protein: CASRQDNYGYTF.

This clone was seen only a few times. A read error may produce the germline difference seen at one junction end. The chain couples TRBV4-3 to TRBJ1-4; 8 bases align to TRBD1. The germline CDR1 and CDR2 sequences are LGHNA and YSLEER. The CDR3 contains 13 residues. The CDR3 DNA reads as TGCGCCAGCAGCCAAGAGACAGGACAGGGTCCCATTTTT. Amino acids: CASSQETGQGPIF.

This clone was found a few times. J is TRBJ1-3 and V is TRBV11-2; no clear D. V was pared by 1 base and J by 4 bases, with 5 bases between. CDR1 SGHAT and CDR2 FQNNGV come from the germline V gene. The CDR3 spans 13 residues. CDR3 sequence reads: CASSLVVGNTIYF. CDR3 DNA sequence: TGTGCCAGCAGCTTAGTCGTCGGAAACACCATATATTTT.

The chain joins TRBV6-1 to TRBJ1-1; no reliable D call. The germline gives CDR1 MNHNS, CDR2 SASEGT. Trimming left V 0 bases short and J 3 bases short, with 5 bases between. The CDR3 has 13 amino acids. The CDR3 DNA is TGTGCCAGCAGTGAAGCTCAGTACACTGAAGCTTTCTTT. This codes for CASSEAQYTEAFF.

In this sample, this clone turned up a few times. Other DNA sequences in this specimen translate into the identical CDR3. This chain connects TRBV5-4 to TRBJ2-1, with D possibly TRBD1 on 6 matching bases. The germline V and J ends were trimmed by 3 bases and 4 bases, with 11 bases remaining between them. The CDR3 length is 14 residues. Germline V CDR1 and CDR2: SGHNT, YYREEE (reference sequence). CDR3 nucleotide sequence: TGTGCCAGCAGCTCCGGGACAAGTTACAATGAGCAGTTCTTC. Translation: CASSSGTSYNEQFF.

This clone was observed once. The chain is built from TRBV7-2 and TRBJ1-2; 7 nucleotides align to TRBD1. The germline gives CDR1 SGHTA, CDR2 FQGNSA. J lost 2 bases, V lost 1 base, and 4 bases had no gene match. This CDR3 has 15 amino acids. The DNA of the CDR3 is TGTGCCAGCAGCTTAGTGGCAGGGGGAAACTATGGCTACACCTTC. Protein: CASSLVAGGNYGYTF.

To note about this clone: Other DNA sequences of this sample code for an identical CDR3. The J gene is TRBJ1-4, the V gene TRBV4-3; D ambiguous. The length of the CDR3 is 13 residues. The ends were cut back, 0 bases at V and 8 bases at J, with 7 bases in the middle. CDR1 and CDR2 (germline): LGHNA, YSLEER. CDR3 sequence reads: CASSQDLSEKLFF. The CDR3 nucleotides are TGCGCCAGCAGCCAAGATCTGAGCGAAAAACTGTTTTTT.

A few counts support this clone. The chain employs TRBV6-5 and TRBJ2-3; the D is unclear. The CDR3 has 13 amino acids. V was clipped by 11 bases and J by 0 bases, with 12 bases between them. Germline V gene data show CDR1 as MNHEY and CDR2 as SVGAGI. CDR3 sequence: CAARVPSTDTQYF. The CDR3 DNA is TGTGCCGCCCGGGTGCCTAGCACAGATACGCAGTATTTT.

This clone was counted at least ten times. The gene calls are TRBV7-8 and TRBJ2-1; D is possibly TRBD2 (5 bases). V was clipped by 6 bases and J by 6 bases, with 12 bases between them. This CDR3 comprises 13 residues. Germline lookup yields CDR1 SGHVS and CDR2 FQNEAQ. The DNA for the CDR3 is TGTGCCAGCAGACTAGACGTTATCAATGAGCAGTTCTTC. Translating it yields CASRLDVINEQFF. The complete variable domain, with remaining parts taken from reference TRBV7-8 and TRBJ2-1, reads GAGVSQSPRYKVAKRGQDVALRCDPISGHVSLFWYQQALGQGPEFLTYFQNEAQLDKSGLPSDRFFAERPEGSVSTLKIQRTQQEDSAVYLCASRLDVINEQFFGPGTRLTVL.

The genes are TRBV18 and TRBJ2-1; the D is unclear. Trimming stripped 1 base from V and 9 bases from J, with 19 bases between. This CDR3 is built from 16 residues. Germline V CDR1 and CDR2: KGHSH, LQKENI. The CDR3 nucleotides are TGTGCCAGCTCACCACTCCAGATTTTTCGGAGTGGTGAGCAGTTCTTC. This gives the protein CASSPLQIFRSGEQFF.

This clone was picked up a small number of times. The chain links TRBV6-5 to TRBJ1-3; D not resolved. V shed 0 bases and J shed 0 bases, with 6 bases lying between them. The CDR3 spans 15 residues. Germline-derived CDR1 and CDR2 are MNHEY and SVGAGI. The CDR3 DNA follows: TGTGCCAGCAGTTACTCGACGGACTCTGGAAACACCATATATTTT. Its protein is CASSYSTDSGNTIYF.

The chain employs TRBV4-1 and TRBJ1-1; TRBD1 might be the D (5 bases). This CDR3 contains 15 residues. Germline V gene sequence: CDR1 MGHRA, CDR2 YSYEKL. V lost 8 bases and J lost 2, with 18 bases in between. The CDR3 region has the DNA TGCGCCAGCCGCGTGGCAGGGCGTGGAAACACTGAAGCTTTCTTT. Amino acids: CASRVAGRGNTEAFF.